A single T cell receptor (beta chain) is shown here with its context. In the authors' workflow: Amplification with reference gene primers provided the estimates of nucleated cell counts. TCRdb's copy holds only in-frame clones and misses some; the assay was immunoSEQ multiplex PCR. From that table come the V and J calls and clone size; the DNA was used to work out D and trimming. The sample comprises some 150,000 clones, about 90% of which are singletons, and roughly 0.51% rests with the top ten. The data were taken from a study of blood T cell repertoires in COVID-19. Across the study: Researchers got acute and convalescent COVID-19 samples from the United States, Italy and Spain. Sample material is recorded as cDNA or gDNA derived from T cells, B-cell-depleted T cells, or PBMCs.

From germline, CDR1 is MNHEY and CDR2 SVGEGT. V was clipped by 5 bases and J by 7 bases; unmatched bases: 2. This CDR3 has 13 amino acids. Sequenced: peripheral blood. The chain carries TRBV6-2 or TRBV6-3 and TRBJ1-6, with 7 bases that match TRBD1. This sequence was found in a man aged 50 to 60 with acute or convalescent COVID-19. This CDR3 reads CASSDRANSPLHF. The CDR3 DNA reads TGTGCCAGCAGTGACAGGGCCAATTCACCCCTCCACTTT.